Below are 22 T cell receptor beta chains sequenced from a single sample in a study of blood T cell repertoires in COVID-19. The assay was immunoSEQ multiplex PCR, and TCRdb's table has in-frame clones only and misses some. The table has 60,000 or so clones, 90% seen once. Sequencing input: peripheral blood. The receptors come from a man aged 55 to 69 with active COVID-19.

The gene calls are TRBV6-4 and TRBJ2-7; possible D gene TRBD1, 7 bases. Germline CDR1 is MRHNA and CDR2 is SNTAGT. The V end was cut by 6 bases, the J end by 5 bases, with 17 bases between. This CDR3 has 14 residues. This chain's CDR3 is CASRRDSANHEQYF. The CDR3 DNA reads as TGTGCCAGCAGGCGGGACAGTGCAAACCACGAGCAGTACTTC.

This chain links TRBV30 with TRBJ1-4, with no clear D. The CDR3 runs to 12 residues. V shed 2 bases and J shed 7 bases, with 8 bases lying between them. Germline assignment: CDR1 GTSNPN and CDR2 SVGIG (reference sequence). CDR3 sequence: CAWSWGGEKLFF. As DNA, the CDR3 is TGTGCCTGGAGTTGGGGAGGTGAAAAACTGTTTTTT.

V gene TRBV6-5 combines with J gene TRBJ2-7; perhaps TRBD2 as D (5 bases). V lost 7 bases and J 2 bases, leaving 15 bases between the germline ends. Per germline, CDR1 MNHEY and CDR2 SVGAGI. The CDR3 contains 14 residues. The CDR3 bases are TGTGCCAGCACAGCGGCAGGAGCTACCTACGAGCAGTACTTC. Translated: CASTAAGATYEQYF.

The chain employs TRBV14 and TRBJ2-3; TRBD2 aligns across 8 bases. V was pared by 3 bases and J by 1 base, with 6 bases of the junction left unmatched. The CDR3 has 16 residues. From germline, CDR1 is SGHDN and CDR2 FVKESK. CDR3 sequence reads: CASSHRGGIGTDTQYF. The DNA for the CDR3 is TGTGCCAGCAGCCACCGGGGGGGCATTGGCACAGATACGCAGTATTTT.

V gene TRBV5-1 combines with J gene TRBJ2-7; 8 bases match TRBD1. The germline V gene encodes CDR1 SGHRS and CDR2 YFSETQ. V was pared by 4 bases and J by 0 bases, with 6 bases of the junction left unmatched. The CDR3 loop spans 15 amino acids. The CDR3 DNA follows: TGCGCCAGCAGCGTCCGGGACAGGAGCTCCTACGAGCAGTACTTC. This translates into CASSVRDRSSYEQYF.

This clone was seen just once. The CDR3 loop is CASSVIREGRDEQYF. The DNA for the CDR3 is TGTGCCAGCAGTGTGATTCGGGAGGGCCGGGACGAGCAGTACTTC. The genes are TRBV2 and TRBJ2-7; 8 bases match TRBD2. With V trimmed by 4 bases and J by 5 bases, 10 bases remained unmatched. CDR1 is SNHLY and CDR2 is FYNNEI in the germline V gene. There are 15 residues in the CDR3.

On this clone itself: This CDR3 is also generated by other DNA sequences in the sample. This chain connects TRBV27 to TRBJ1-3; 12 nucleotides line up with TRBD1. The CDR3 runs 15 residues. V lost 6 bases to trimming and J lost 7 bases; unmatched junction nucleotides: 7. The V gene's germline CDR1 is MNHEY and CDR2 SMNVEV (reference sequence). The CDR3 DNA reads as TGTGCCAGCAGCCTTAGGGGGACAGGGGGCAACACCATATATTTT. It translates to CASSLRGTGGNTIYF.

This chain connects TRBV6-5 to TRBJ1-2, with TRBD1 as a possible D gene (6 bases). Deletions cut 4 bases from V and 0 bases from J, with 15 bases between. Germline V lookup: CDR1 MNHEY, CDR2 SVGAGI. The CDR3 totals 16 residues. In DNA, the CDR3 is TGTGCCAGCAGTTCACCCCAGGACAGTTCTAACTATGGCTACACCTTC. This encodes CASSSPQDSSNYGYTF.

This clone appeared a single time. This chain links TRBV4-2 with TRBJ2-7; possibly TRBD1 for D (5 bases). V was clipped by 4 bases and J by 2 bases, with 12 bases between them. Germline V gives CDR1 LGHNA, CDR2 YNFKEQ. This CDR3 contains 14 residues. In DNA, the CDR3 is TGTGCCAGCAGCCCCGGGCAGGGAACCTACGAGCAGTACTTC. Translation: CASSPGQGTYEQYF.

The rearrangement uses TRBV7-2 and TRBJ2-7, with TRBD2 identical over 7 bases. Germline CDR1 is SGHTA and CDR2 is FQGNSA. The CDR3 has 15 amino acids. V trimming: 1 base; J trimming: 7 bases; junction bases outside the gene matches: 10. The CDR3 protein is CASSLVAGDAIEQYF. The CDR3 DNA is TGTGCCAGCAGCTTAGTGGCGGGGGACGCTATAGAGCAGTACTTC.

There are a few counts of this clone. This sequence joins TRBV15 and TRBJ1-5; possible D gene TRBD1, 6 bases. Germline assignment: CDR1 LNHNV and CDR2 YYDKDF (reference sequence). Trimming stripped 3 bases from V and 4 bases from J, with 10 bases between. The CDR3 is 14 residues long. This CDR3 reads CATSREGGNQPQHF. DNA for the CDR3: TGTGCCACCAGCAGGGAGGGGGGGAATCAGCCCCAGCATTTT.

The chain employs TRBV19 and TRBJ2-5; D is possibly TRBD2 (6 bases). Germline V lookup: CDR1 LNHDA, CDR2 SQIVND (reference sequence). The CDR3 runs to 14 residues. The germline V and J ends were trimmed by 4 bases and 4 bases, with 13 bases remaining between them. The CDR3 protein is CASSTRDFPETQYF. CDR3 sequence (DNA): TGTGCCAGTAGTACACGGGACTTCCCAGAGACCCAGTACTTC. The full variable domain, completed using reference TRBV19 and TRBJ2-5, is DGGITQSPKYLFRKEGQNVTLSCEQNLNHDAMYWYRQDPGQGLRLIYYSQIVNDFQKGDIAEGYSVSREKKESFPLTVTSAQKNPTAFYLCASSTRDFPETQYFGPGTRLLVL.

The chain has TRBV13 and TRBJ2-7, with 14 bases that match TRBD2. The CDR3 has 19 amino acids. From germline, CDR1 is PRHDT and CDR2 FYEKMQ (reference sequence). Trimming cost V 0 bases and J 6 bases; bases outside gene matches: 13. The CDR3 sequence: CASSLGTAGTSGSWGEQYF. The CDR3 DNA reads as TGTGCCAGCAGCTTAGGAACCGCGGGGACTAGCGGGAGTTGGGGCGAGCAGTACTTC.

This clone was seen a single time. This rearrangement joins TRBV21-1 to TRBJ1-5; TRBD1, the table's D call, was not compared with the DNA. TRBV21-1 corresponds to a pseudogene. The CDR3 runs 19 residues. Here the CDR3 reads CASSKGTGEETSFNQPQHF. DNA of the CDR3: TGTGCCAGCAGCAAAGGAACAGGCGAGGAGACCTCTTTCAATCAGCCCCAGCATTTT.

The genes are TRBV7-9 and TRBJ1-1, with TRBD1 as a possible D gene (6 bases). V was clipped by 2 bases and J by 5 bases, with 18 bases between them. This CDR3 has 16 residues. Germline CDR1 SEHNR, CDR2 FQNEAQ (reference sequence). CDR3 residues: CASSLPGQSPETEAFF. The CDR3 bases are TGTGCCAGCAGCTTACCGGGACAATCCCCCGAGACTGAAGCTTTCTTT. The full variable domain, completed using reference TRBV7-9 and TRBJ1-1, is DTGVSQNPRHKITKRGQNVTFRCDPISEHNRLYWYRQTLGQGPEFLTYFQNEAQLEKSRLLSDRFSAERPKGSFSTLEIQRTEQGDSAMYLCASSLPGQSPETEAFFGQGTRLTVV.

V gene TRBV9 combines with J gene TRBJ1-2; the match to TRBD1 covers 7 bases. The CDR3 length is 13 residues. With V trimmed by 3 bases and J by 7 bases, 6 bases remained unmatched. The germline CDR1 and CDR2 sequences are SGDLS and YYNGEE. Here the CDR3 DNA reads TGTGCCAGCAGCGGACGAACAGGGGCTGGCTACACCTTC. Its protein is CASSGRTGAGYTF.

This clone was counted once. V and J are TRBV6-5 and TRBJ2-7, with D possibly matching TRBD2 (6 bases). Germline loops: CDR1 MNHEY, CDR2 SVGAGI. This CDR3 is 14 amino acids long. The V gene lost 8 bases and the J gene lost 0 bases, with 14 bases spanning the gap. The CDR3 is CASQRGFSSYEQYF. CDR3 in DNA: TGTGCCAGCCAACGGGGGTTTAGCTCCTACGAGCAGTACTTC.

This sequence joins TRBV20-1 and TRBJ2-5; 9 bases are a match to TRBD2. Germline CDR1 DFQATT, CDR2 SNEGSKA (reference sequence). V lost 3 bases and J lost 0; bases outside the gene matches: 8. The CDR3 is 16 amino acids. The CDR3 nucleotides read TGCAGTGCTAGTCGGCGGGGGGGACCGTACCAAGAGACCCAGTACTTC. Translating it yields CSASRRGGPYQETQYF.

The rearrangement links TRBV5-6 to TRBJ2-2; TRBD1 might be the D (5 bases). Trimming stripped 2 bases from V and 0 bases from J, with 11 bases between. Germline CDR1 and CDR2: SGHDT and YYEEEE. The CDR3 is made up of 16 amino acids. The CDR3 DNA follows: TGTGCCAGCAGCTTAGGGGCCTCGCCGAACACCGGGGAGCTGTTTTTT. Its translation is CASSLGASPNTGELFF.

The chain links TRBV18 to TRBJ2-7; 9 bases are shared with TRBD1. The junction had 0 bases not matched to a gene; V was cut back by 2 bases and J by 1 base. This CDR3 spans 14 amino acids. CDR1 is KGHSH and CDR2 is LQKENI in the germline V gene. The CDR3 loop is CASSPGTGSYEQYF. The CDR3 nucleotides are TGTGCCAGCTCACCAGGGACAGGGTCCTACGAGCAGTACTTC.

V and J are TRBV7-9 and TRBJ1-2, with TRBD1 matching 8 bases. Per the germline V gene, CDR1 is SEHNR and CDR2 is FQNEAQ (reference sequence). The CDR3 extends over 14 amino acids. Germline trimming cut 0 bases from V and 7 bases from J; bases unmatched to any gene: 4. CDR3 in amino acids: CASSLADRAGGYTF. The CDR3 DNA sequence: TGTGCCAGCAGCTTAGCGGACAGGGCGGGTGGCTACACCTTC.

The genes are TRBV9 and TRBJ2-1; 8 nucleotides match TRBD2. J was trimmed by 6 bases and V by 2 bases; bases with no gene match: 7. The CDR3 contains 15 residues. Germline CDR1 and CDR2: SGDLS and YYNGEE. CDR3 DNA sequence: TGTGCCAGCAGCGTTTTCCTAGCGGGCCTCAATGAGCAGTTCTTC. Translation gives CASSVFLAGLNEQFF.